This T cell receptor (beta chain) was captured in a study of blood T cell repertoires in COVID-19. Trimming pared 3 bases from V and 6 bases from J, leaving 14 bases between. The CDR3 sequence is 15 residues long. The germline V gene encodes CDR1 LNHDA and CDR2 SQIVND (reference sequence). Only a few counts were recorded for this clone. Here immunoSEQ multiplex PCR was the method, and the copy in TCRdb shows in-frame clones only, minus some. In the table there are fewer than 110,000 clones, roughly 88% of which are singletons. The sequenced material came from peripheral blood. The V call is TRBV19, the J call TRBJ2-2; TRBD1 might be the D (5 bases). The sequence was obtained from a human donor in a cohort sampled during active COVID-19. CDR3 protein: CASSIVQGPSGELFF. CDR3 coding DNA: TGTGCCAGTAGTATTGTCCAGGGCCCATCCGGGGAGCTGTTTTTT. Based on the CDR3 plus reference TRBV19 and TRBJ2-2, the full variable domain is DGGITQSPKYLFRKEGQNVTLSCEQNLNHDAMYWYRQDPGQGLRLIYYSQIVNDFQKGDIAEGYSVSREKKESFPLTVTSAQKNPTAFYLCASSIVQGPSGELFFGEGSRLTVL.